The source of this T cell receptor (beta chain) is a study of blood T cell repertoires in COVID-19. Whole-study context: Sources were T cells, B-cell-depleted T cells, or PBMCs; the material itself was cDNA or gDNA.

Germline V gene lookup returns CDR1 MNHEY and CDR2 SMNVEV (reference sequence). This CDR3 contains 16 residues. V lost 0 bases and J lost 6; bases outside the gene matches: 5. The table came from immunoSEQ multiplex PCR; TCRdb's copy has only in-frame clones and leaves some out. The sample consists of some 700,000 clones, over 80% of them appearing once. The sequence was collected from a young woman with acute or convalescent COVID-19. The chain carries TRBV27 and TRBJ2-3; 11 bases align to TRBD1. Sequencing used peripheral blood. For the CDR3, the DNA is TGTGCCAGCAGTTTATCGAGAGGGGACAGGGGGGATACGCAGTATTTT. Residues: CASSLSRGDRGDTQYF.